Sequencing of this T cell receptor (beta chain) was carried out in a study of cytomegalovirus exposure and HLA in healthy donors. Findings and caveats of the study: Associated with cytomegalovirus, according to the listing, were around 160 TCR beta chains. Despite most TCR sequences being rare, some public TCRs occurred in many donors.

The count of this clone is one. What it binds is not known. Donors came from a validation cohort of fewer than 150 subjects, distinct from the first 666-subject cohort. Produced via immunoSEQ multiplex PCR; TCRdb's table is partial and in-frame only. The sample consists of about 160,000 clones, 90% to 97% of them appearing once. V lost 4 bases and J lost 0; bases outside the gene matches: 16. There are 19 residues in the CDR3. Germline assignment: CDR1 SGHNT and CDR2 YENEEA. V and J are TRBV11-3 and TRBJ2-3; 7 bases align to TRBD2. Sequencing input: PBMCs. This TCR was sampled from a woman aged 18-35 years in good health and CMV-seronegative. The CDR3, as DNA: TGTGCCAGCAGCTCCGACCTAGCGGCCGTACTAAAGAGCACAGATACGCAGTATTTT. As protein: CASSSDLAAVLKSTDTQYF.